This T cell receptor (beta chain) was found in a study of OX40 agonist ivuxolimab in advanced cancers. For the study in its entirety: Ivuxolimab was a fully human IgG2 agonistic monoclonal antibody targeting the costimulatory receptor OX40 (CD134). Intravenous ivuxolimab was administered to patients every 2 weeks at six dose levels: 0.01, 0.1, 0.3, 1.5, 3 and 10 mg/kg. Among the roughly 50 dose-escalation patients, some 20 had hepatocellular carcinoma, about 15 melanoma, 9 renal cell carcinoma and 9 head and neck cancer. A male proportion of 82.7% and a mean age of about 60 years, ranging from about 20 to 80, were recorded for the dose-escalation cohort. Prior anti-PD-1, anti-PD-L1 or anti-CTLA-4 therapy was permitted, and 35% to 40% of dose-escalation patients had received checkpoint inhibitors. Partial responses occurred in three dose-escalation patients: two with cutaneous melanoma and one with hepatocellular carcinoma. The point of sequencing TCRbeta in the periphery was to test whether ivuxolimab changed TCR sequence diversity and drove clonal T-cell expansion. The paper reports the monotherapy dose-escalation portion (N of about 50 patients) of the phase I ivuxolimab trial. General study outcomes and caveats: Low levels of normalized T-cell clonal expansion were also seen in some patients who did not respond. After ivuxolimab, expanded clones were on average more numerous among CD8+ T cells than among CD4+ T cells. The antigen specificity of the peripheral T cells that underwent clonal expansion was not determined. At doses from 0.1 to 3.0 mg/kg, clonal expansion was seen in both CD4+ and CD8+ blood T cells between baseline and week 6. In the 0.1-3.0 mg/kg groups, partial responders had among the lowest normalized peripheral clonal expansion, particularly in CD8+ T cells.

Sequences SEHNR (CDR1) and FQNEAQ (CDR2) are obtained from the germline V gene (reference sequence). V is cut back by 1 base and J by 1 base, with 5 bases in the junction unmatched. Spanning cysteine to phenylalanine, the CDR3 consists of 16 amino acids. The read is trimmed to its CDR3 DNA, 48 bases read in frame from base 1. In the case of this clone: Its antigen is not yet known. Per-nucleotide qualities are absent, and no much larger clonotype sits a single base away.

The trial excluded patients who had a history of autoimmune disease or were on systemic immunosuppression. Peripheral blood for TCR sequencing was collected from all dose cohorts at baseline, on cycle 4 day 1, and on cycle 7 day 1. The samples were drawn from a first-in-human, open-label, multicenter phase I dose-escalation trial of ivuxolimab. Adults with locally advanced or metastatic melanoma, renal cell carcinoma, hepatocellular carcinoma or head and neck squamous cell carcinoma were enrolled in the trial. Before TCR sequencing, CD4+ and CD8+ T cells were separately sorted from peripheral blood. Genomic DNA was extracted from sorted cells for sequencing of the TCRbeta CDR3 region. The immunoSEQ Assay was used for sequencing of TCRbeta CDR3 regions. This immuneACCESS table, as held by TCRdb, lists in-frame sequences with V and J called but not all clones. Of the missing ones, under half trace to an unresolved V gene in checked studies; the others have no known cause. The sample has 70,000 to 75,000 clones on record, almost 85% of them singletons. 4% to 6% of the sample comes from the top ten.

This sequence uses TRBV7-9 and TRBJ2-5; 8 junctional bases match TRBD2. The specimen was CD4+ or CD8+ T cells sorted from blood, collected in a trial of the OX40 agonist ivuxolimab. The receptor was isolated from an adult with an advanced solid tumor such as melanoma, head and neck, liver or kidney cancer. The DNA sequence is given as TGTGCCAGCAGCTTAGACCTAGCGGGTTCCCAAGAGACCCAGTACTTC. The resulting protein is CASSLDLAGSQETQYF. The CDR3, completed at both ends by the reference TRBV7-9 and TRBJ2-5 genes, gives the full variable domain DTGVSQNPRHKITKRGQNVTFRCDPISEHNRLYWYRQTLGQGPEFLTYFQNEAQLEKSRLLSDRFSAERPKGSFSTLEIQRTEQGDSAMYLCASSLDLAGSQETQYFGPGTRLLVL.